The 13 T cell receptor beta chains presented below share a single source sample, sequenced in a study of CD8 T cells in Susac syndrome. RNA totalling roughly 0.5 to 1 ug underwent reverse transcription with random hexamers. A single record per CDR3 protein comes from TCRdb applying MiXCR to the immunoSEQ multiplex PCR reads. The sample has about 130,000 distinct CDR3 sequences, roughly 94% seen once. Source material: CD4+ T cells from PBMCs. These TCRs come from a human donor with multiple sclerosis.

V is TRBV6-5 and J is TRBJ2-7, with D perhaps TRBD2 (6 bases). The V gene's germline CDR1 is MNHEY and CDR2 SVGAGI. Trimming left V 4 bases short and J 2 bases short, with 9 bases between. The CDR3 has 13 amino acids. The DNA of the CDR3 is TGTGCCAGCAGTTCCGCGGGACCCTACGAGCAGTACTTC. Amino acids: CASSSAGPYEQYF.

This clonotype came up once. This chain connects TRBV9 to TRBJ2-3; possible D gene TRBD2, 7 bases. The CDR3 extends over 18 amino acids. Germline CDR1 and CDR2: SGDLS and YYNGEE. V was cut by 0 bases and J by 6 bases, with 23 bases left in between. The CDR3 bases are TGTGCCAGCAGCGTAGAGACCGGCGGGGGCGGCCCTTGGGATACGCAGTATTTT. This encodes CASSVETGGGGPWDTQYF.

V and J are TRBV29-1 and TRBJ2-5, with 7 bases identical to TRBD2. After removal of 5 bases from V and 5 bases from J, the junction contained 8 bases not matched to a gene. The CDR3 has 13 amino acids. Germline V gene sequence: CDR1 SQVTM, CDR2 ANQGSEA. The CDR3 DNA reads as TGCAGCGTTCCCTCGACTAGCCGCGAGACCCAGTACTTC. Its protein product is CSVPSTSRETQYF.

The V and J genes are TRBV15 and TRBJ2-5, with D unclear. The CDR3 contains 17 residues. Germline V lookup: CDR1 LNHNV, CDR2 YYDKDF (reference sequence). Between the trimmed V and J ends, which lost 0 bases and 0 bases, there was a span of 14 bases. CDR3 amino acids: CATSRDRRASNQETQYF. The CDR3 nucleotides are TGTGCCACCAGCAGAGATCGACGAGCGTCCAACCAAGAGACCCAGTACTTC.

The V and J genes are TRBV3-1 and TRBJ1-4; 9 bases align to TRBD1. V was clipped by 4 bases and J by 8 bases; unmatched bases: 5. In germline, CDR1 is LGHDT, CDR2 YNNKEL (reference sequence). The CDR3 extends over 14 amino acids. The CDR3 protein is CASSLRTGEEKLFF. The CDR3 DNA reads TGTGCCAGCAGCCTTCGGACAGGGGAAGAAAAACTGTTTTTT.

This sequence joins TRBV4-1 and TRBJ1-1, with D possibly TRBD1 on 5 matching bases. Germline values: CDR1 MGHRA, CDR2 YSYEKL. The CDR3 length is 13 residues. V dropped 0 bases and J dropped 8 bases, with 10 bases sitting between them. CDR3 coding DNA: TGCGCCAGCAGCCAAGAACGGGACTTGGAAGCTTTCTTT. It specifies CASSQERDLEAFF.

The chain has TRBV30 and TRBJ2-7, with D possibly matching TRBD1 (6 bases). The CDR3 contains 12 residues. Germline assignment: CDR1 GTSNPN and CDR2 SVGIG (reference sequence). CDR3 sequence reads: CAHRRDTYEQYF. DNA of the CDR3: TGTGCACATCGCCGGGACACCTACGAGCAGTACTTC.

V and J are TRBV7-2 and TRBJ1-6; 7 bases fit TRBD1. CDR3 length equals 14 residues. CDR1 is SGHTA, CDR2 FQGNSA, per germline. The V gene end was trimmed by 4 bases and the J gene end by 10 bases; junction bases not matched to a gene: 7. The CDR3 DNA is TGTGCCAGCAGCTCGACAGGGATGCGCTCACCCCTCCACTTT. This sequence encodes CASSSTGMRSPLHF.

The V call is TRBV18, the J call TRBJ1-1; D call uncertain. The CDR3 covers 16 residues. V lost 4 bases, J lost 2 bases, and 17 bases lay in between. Looked up from germline, CDR1 is KGHSH and CDR2 is LQKENI. The CDR3 reads CASSLGVQALNTEAFF. In nucleotides, the CDR3 is TGTGCCAGCTCACTCGGGGTGCAGGCCCTAAACACTGAAGCTTTCTTT. Together with reference TRBV18 and TRBJ1-1, the CDR3 gives the full variable domain: NAGVMQNPRHLVRRRGQEARLRCSPMKGHSHVYWYRQLPEEGLKFMVYLQKENIIDESGMPKERFSAEFPKEGPSILRIQQVVRGDSAAYFCASSLGVQALNTEAFFGQGTRLTVV.

The rearrangement uses TRBV7-2 and TRBJ2-7; tentatively, D is TRBD1 (6 bases). Trimming cost V 1 base and J 2 bases, with 12 bases left between them. Germline V gene sequence: CDR1 SGHTA, CDR2 FQGNSA. This CDR3 contains 15 residues. The CDR3 loop reads CASSLDQGITYEQYF. The DNA for the CDR3 is TGTGCCAGCAGCTTAGACCAGGGGATAACCTACGAGCAGTACTTC.

This clonotype turned up a few times. This chain links TRBV18 with TRBJ2-3; D is undetermined. The germline V gene has CDR1 KGHSH and CDR2 LQKENI. V lost 6 bases and J 0 bases, leaving 4 bases between the germline ends. The CDR3 spans 12 residues. The CDR3 loop is CASSTSTDTQYF. As DNA, the CDR3 is TGTGCCAGCTCTACTAGCACAGATACGCAGTATTTT.

The rearrangement uses TRBV13 and TRBJ2-3; 12 nucleotides match TRBD1. The germline CDR1 and CDR2 sequences are PRHDT and FYEKMQ (reference sequence). The CDR3 has 15 residues. J was trimmed by 4 bases and V by 5 bases; bases with no gene match: 4. The CDR3 loop reads CASSTGQGAPDTQYF. The CDR3 bases are TGTGCCAGCAGCACGGGACAGGGGGCCCCAGATACGCAGTATTTT.

V is TRBV5-6 and J is TRBJ2-6, with D tentatively TRBD1 (5 bases). The CDR3 is made up of 16 amino acids. V lost 3 bases and J lost 4, with 14 bases in between. CDR1 and CDR2 from the germline V gene are SGHDT and YYEEEE. The CDR3 DNA reads as TGTGCCAGCAGCTCCTTGGGGCTCGACGGGGCCAACGTCCTGACTTTC. It specifies CASSSLGLDGANVLTF.